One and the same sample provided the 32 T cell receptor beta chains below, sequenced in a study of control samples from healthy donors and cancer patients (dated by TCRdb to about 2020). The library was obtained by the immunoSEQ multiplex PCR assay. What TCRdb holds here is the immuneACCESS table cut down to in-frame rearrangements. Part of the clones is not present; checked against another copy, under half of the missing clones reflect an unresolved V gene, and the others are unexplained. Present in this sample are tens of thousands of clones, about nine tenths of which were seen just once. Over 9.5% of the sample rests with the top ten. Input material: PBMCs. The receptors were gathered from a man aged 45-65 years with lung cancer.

The CDR3 sequence: CASSLGRTTDTQYF. The CDR3 DNA follows: TGTGCCAGCAGCTTAGGCAGGACAACGGATACGCAGTATTTT. This chain connects TRBV11-1 to TRBJ2-3; D is perhaps TRBD1 (5 bases). There are 14 residues in the CDR3. Germline V gene sequence: CDR1 SGHAT, CDR2 FQDESV (reference sequence). V gave up 1 base and J gave up 6 bases, with 11 bases separating them.

The DNA for the CDR3 is TGTGCCAGCAGCTTGGCCCCTAGCGGGGGCACAGATACGCAGTATTTT. This sequence encodes CASSLAPSGGTDTQYF. The chain recombines TRBV5-4 with TRBJ2-3, with 9 bases lining up with TRBD2. CDR1 and CDR2 (germline): SGHNT, YYREEE (reference sequence). V shed 0 bases, J shed 1 base, and the junction held 3 bases outside the gene matches. CDR3 length: 16 residues.

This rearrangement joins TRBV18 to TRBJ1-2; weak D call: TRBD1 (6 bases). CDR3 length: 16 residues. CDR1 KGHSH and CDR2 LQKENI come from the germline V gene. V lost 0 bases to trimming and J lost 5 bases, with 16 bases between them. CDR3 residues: CASSPPDRRPPYGYTF. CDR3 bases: TGTGCCAGCTCACCACCGGACAGAAGGCCGCCATATGGCTACACCTTC.

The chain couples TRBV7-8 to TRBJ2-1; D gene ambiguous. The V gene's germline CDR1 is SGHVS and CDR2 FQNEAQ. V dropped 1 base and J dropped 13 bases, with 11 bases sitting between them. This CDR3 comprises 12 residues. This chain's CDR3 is CASSLVISVQFF. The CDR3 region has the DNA TGTGCCAGCAGCTTAGTAATTAGTGTTCAGTTCTTC.

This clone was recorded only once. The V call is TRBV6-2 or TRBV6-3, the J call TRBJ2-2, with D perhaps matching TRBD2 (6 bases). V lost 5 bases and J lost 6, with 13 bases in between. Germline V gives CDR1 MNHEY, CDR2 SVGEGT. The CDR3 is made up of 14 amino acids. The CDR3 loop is CASSGNGGAGELFF. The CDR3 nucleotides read TGTGCCAGCAGTGGGAACGGGGGTGCCGGGGAGCTGTTTTTT.

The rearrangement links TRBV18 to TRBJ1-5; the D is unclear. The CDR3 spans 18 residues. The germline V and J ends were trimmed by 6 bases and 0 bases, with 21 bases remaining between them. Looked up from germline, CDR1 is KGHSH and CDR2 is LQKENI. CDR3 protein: CASSPTQSQLNSNQPQHF. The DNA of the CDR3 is TGTGCCAGCTCCCCGACGCAATCCCAACTAAATAGCAATCAGCCCCAGCATTTT.

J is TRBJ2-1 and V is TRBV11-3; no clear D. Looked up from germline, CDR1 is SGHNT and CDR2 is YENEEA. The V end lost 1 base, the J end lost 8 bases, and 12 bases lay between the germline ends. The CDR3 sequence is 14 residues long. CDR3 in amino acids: CASSLGSVGDEQFF. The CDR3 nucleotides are TGTGCCAGCAGCTTAGGATCCGTCGGCGATGAGCAGTTCTTC.

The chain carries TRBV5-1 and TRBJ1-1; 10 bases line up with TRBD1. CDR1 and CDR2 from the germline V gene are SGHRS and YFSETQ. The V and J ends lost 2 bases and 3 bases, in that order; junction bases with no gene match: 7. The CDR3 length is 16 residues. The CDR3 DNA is TGCGCCAGCAGCTTCGGGACAGGGGATGGGGACACTGAAGCTTTCTTT. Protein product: CASSFGTGDGDTEAFF.

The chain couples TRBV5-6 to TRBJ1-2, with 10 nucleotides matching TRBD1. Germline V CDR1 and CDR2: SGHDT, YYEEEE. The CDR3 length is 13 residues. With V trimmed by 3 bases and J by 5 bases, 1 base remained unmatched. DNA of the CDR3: TGTGCCAGCAGCTGGGACAGGGGATATGGCTACACCTTC. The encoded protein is CASSWDRGYGYTF.

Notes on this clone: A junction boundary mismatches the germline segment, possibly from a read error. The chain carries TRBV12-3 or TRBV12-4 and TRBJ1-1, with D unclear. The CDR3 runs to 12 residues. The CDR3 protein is CASSYSNSEAFF. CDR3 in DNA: TGTGCCAGCAGTTATAGTAACAGTGAAGCTTTCTTT.

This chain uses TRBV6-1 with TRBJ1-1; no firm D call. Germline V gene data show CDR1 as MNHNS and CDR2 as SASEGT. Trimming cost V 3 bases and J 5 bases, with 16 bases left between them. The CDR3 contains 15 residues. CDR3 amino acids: CASSDVEITITEAFF. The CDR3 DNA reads TGTGCCAGCAGTGACGTGGAGATAACTATAACTGAAGCTTTCTTT.

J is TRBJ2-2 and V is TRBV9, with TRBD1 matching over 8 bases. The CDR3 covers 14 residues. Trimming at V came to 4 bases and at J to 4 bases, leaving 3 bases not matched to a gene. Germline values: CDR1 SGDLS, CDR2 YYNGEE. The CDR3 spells CASSPGGFTGELFF. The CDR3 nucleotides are TGTGCCAGCAGCCCAGGGGGCTTCACCGGGGAGCTGTTTTTT. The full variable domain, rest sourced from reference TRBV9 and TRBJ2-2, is DSGVTQTPKHLITATGQRVTLRCSPRSGDLSVYWYQQSLDQGLQFLIQYYNGEERAKGNILERFSAQQFPDLHSELNLSSLELGDSALYFCASSPGGFTGELFFGEGSRLTVL.

CDR3 DNA: TGCAGCGTTGAATACAACAATTACGCTGAAGCTTTCTTT. Translating it yields CSVEYNNYAEAFF. V is TRBV29-1 and J is TRBJ1-1; D remains unclear. CDR3 length: 13 amino acids. Germline V CDR1 and CDR2: SQVTM, ANQGSEA. The germline V and J ends were trimmed by 2 bases and 6 bases, with 13 bases remaining between them.

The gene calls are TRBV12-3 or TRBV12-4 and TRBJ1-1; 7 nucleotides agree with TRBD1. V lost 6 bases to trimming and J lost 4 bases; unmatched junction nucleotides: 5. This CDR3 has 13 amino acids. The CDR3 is CASSQTGSTEAFF. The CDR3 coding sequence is TGTGCCAGCAGCCAGACAGGGTCCACTGAAGCTTTCTTT.

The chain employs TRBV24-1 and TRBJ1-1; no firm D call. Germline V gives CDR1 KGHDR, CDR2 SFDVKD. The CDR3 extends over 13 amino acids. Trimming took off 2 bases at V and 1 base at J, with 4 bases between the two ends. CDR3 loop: CATSDSTNTEAFF. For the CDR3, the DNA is TGTGCCACCAGTGATTCTACGAACACTGAAGCTTTCTTT.

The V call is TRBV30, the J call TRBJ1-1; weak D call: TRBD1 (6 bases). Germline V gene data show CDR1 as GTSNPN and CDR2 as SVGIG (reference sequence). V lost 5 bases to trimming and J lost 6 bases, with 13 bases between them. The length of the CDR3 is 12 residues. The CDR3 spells CAWGRDKAEAFF. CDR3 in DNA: TGTGCCTGGGGCCGGGACAAGGCTGAAGCTTTCTTT.

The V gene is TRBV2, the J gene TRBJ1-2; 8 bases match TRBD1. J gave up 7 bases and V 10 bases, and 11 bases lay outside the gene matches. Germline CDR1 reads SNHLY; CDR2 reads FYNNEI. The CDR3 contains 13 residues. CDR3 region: CAKRGQVVSGYTF. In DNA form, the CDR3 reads TGTGCCAAAAGGGGACAGGTAGTAAGTGGCTACACCTTC.

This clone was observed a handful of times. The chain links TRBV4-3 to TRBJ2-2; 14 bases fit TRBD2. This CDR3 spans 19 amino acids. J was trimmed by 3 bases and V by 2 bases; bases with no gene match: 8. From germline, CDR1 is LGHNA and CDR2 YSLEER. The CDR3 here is CASSQFPGTSGGYTGELFF. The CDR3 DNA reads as TGCGCCAGCAGCCAATTCCCAGGGACTAGCGGGGGATACACCGGGGAGCTGTTTTTT.

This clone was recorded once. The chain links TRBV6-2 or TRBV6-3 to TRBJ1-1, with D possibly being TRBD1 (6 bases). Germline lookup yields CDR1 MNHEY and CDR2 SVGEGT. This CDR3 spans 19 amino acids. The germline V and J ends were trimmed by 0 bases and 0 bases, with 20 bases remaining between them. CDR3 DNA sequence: TGTGCCAGCAGTTACTCTGTACAGGGTAAGCTCTTCATGAACACTGAAGCTTTCTTT. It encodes CASSYSVQGKLFMNTEAFF.

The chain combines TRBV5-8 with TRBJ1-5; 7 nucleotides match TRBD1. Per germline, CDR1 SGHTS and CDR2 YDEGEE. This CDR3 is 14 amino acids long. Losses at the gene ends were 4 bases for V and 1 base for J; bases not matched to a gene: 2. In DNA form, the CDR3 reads TGTGCCAGCAGCGCGGGACAGAGCAATCAGCCCCAGCATTTT. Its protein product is CASSAGQSNQPQHF.

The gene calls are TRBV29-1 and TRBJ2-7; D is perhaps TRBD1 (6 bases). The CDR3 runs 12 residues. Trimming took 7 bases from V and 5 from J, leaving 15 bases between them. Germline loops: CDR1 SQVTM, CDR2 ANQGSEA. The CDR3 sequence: CSAVDSGNEQYF. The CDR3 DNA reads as TGCAGCGCCGTGGACAGTGGCAACGAGCAGTACTTC.

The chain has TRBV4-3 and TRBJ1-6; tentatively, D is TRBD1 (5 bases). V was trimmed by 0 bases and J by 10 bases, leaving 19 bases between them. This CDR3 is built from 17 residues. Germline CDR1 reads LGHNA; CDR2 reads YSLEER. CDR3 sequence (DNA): TGCGCCAGCAGCCAAGATTCCAGGGACGGTTGGTACTCACCCCTCCACTTT. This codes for CASSQDSRDGWYSPLHF.

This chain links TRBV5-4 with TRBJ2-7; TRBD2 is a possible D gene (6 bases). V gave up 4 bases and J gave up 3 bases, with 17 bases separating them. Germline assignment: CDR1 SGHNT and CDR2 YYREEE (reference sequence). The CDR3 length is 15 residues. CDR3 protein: CASSESGQALYEQYF. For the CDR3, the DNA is TGTGCCAGCAGCGAAAGCGGGCAAGCACTCTACGAGCAGTACTTC.

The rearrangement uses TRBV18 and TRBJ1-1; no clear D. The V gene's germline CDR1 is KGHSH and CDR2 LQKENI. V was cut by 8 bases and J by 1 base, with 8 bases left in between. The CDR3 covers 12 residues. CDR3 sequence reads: CASTTGNTEAFF. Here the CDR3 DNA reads TGTGCCAGCACGACGGGGAACACTGAAGCTTTCTTT.

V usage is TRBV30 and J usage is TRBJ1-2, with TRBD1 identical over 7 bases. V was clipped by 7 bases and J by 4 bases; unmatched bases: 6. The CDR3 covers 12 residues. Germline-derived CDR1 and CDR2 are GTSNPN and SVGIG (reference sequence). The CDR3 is CALEGQAYGYTF. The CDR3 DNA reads TGTGCCTTGGAAGGACAGGCCTATGGCTACACCTTC.

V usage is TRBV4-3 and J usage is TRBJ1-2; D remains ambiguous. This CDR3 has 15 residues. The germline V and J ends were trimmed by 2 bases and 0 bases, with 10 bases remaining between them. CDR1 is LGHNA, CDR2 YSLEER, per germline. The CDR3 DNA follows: TGCGCCAGCAGCCAATCTGTTACAGCTAACTATGGCTACACCTTC. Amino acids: CASSQSVTANYGYTF.

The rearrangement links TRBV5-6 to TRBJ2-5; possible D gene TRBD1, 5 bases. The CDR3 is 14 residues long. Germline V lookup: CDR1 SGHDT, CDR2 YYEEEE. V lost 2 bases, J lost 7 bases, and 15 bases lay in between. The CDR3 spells CASSFGRATRTQYF. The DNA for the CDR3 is TGTGCCAGCAGCTTTGGCAGGGCGACCAGGACCCAGTACTTC. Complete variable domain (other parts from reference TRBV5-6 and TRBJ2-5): DAGVTQSPTHLIKTRGQQVTLRCSPKSGHDTVSWYQQALGQGPQFIFQYYEEEERQRGNFPDRFSGHQFPNYSSELNVNALLLGDSALYLCASSFGRATRTQYFGPGTRLLVL.

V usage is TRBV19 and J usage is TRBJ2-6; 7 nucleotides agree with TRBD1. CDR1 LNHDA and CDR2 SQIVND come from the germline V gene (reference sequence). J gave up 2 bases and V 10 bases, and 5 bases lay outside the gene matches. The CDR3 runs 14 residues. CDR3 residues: CATYDRAGANVLTF. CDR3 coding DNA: TGTGCCACCTACGACAGGGCTGGGGCCAACGTCCTGACTTTC.

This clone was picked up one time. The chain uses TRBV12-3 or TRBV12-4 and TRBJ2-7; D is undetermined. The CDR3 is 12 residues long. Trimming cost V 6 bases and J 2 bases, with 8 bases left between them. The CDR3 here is CASRRNTYEQYF. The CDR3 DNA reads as TGTGCCAGCAGGCGGAATACCTACGAGCAGTACTTC.

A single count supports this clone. CDR3 DNA sequence: TGTGCCAGCACATGGGTGTTCCGGTATAATTCACCCCTCCACTTT. Its translation is CASTWVFRYNSPLHF. V usage is TRBV27 and J usage is TRBJ1-6; D not certain. CDR1 MNHEY and CDR2 SMNVEV come from the germline V gene (reference sequence). V shed 7 bases and J shed 4 bases, with 14 bases lying between them. CDR3 size: 15 residues.

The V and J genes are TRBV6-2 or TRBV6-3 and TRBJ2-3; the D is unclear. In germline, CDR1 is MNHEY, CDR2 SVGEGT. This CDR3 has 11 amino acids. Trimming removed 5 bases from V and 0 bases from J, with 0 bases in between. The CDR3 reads CASSSTDTQYF. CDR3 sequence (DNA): TGTGCCAGCAGTAGCACAGATACGCAGTATTTT.

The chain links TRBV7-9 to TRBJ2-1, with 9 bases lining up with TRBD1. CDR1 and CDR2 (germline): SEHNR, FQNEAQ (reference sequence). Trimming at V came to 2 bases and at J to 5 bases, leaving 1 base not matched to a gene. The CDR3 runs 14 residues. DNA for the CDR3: TGTGCCAGCAGCTTAACAGGGGGCCACAATGAGCAGTTCTTC. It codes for CASSLTGGHNEQFF.